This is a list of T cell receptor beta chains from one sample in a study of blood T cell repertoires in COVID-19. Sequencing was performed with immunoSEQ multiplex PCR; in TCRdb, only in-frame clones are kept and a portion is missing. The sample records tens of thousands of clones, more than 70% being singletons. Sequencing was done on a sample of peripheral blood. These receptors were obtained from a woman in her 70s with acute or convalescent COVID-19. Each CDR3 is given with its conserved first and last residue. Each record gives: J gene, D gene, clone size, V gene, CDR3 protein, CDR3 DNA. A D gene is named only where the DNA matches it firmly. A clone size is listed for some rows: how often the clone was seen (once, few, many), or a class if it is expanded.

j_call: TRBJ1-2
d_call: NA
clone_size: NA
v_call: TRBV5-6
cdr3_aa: CASFIYTTGSRGYTF
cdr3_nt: TGTGCCAGCTTTATTTATACCACAGGGTCACGAGGCTACACCTTC

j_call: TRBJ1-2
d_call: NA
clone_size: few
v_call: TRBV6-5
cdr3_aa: CASSYSEVRGGRGYTF
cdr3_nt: TGTGCCAGCAGTTACTCTGAGGTCAGGGGAGGGCGAGGCTACACCTTC

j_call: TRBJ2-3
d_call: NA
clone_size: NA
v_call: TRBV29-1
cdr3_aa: CSVEDFGGSRVYF
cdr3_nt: TGCAGCGTTGAAGATTTTGGCGGATCGCGGGTGTATTTT

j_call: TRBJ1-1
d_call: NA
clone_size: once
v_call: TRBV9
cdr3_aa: CASSVGHLGGTEAFF
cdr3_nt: TGTGCCAGCAGCGTAGGCCACCTGGGAGGCACTGAAGCTTTCTTT

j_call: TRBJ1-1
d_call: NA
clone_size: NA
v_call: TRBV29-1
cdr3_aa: CSVEAGTREAFF
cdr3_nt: TGCAGCGTTGAAGCCGGGACACGTGAAGCTTTCTTT

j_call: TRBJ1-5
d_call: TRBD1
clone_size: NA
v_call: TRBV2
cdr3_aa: CASTTGDYQPQHF
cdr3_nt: TGTGCCAGCACCACAGGGGATTATCAGCCCCAGCATTTT

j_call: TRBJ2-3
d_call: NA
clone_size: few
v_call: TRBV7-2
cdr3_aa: CASSFAGRTDTQYF
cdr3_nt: TGTGCCAGCAGCTTTGCGGGTAGGACAGATACGCAGTATTTT

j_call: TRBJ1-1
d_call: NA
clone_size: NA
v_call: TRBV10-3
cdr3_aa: CAIKGDNWAFF
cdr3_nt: TGTGCCATCAAAGGGGACAACTGGGCTTTCTTT

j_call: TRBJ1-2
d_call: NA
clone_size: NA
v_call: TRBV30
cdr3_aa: CAWSVGGSGYTF
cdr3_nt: TGTGCCTGGAGTGTAGGGGGAAGCGGCTACACCTTC

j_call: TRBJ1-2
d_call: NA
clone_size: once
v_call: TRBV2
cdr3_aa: CASRVGTTNYGYTF
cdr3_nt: TGTGCCAGCAGGGTAGGGACAACCAACTATGGCTACACCTTC

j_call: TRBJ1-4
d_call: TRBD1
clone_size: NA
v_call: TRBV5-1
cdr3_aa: CASSYRNRGLDEKLFF
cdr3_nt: TGCGCCAGCAGCTATAGGAACAGGGGGCTGGATGAAAAACTGTTTTTT

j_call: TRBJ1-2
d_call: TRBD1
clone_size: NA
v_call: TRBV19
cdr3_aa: CASSTRQGRDYGYTF
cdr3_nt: TGTGCCAGTAGTACCCGACAGGGAAGGGACTATGGCTACACCTTC

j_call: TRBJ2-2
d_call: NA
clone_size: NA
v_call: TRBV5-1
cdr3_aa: CASSLGQDHGELFF
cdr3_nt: TGCGCCAGCAGCTTGGGGCAGGATCACGGGGAGCTGTTTTTT

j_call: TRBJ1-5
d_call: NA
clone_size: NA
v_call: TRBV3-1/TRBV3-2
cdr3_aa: CASSPPGLWPQHF
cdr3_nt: TGTGCCAGCAGCCCCCCTGGGCTATGGCCCCAGCATTTT

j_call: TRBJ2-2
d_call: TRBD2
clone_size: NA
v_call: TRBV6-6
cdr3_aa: CASSGTSGRRGGELFF
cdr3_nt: TGTGCCAGCAGTGGGACTAGCGGGAGGCGGGGCGGGGAGCTGTTTTTT

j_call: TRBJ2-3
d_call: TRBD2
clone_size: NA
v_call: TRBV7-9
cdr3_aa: CASSIGTSGTDTQYF
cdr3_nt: TGTGCCAGCAGCATAGGGACTAGCGGGACAGATACGCAGTATTTT

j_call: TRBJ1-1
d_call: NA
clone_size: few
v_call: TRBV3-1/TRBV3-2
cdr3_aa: CASSLGRDTEAFF
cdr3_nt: TGTGCCAGCAGCCTGGGGAGGGACACTGAAGCTTTCTTT

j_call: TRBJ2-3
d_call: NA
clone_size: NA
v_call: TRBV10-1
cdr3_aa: CASSGQGTDTQYF
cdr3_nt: TGCGCCAGCAGTGGACAGGGCACAGATACGCAGTATTTT

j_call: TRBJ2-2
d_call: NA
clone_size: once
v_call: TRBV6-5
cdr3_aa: CASRTGLNTGELFF
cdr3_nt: TGTGCCAGCCGCACAGGGCTGAACACCGGGGAGCTGTTTTTT

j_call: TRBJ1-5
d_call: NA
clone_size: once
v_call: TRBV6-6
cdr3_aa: CASSYSRDQPQHF
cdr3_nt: TGTGCCAGCAGTTACTCGCGCGATCAGCCCCAGCATTTT

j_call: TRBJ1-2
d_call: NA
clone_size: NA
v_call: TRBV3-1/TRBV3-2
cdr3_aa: CASSQGSSYGYTF
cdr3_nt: TGTGCCAGCAGCCAGGGGAGTAGCTATGGCTACACCTTC

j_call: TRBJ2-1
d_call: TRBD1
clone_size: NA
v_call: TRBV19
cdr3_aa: CASSIRTGGASNEQFF
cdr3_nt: TGTGCCAGTAGTATCAGGACAGGGGGCGCAAGCAATGAGCAGTTCTTC

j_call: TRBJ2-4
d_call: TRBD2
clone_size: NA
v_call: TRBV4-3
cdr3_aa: CASSQERGVVGNIQYF
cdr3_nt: TGCGCCAGCAGCCAAGAACGGGGGGTTGTTGGAAACATTCAGTACTTC

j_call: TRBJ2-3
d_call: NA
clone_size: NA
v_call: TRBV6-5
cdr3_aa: CASSSAGRGTDTQYF
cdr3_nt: TGTGCCAGCAGTTCCGCGGGGCGGGGCACAGATACGCAGTATTTT

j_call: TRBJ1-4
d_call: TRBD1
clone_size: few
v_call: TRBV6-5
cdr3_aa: CASRDRDRVEELFF
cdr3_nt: TGTGCCAGCAGGGACCGGGACAGGGTAGAGGAACTGTTTTTT

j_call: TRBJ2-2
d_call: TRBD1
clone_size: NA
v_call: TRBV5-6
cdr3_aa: CASSLPTGGLTGELFF
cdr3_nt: TGTGCCAGCAGCTTGCCGACAGGGGGCTTAACCGGGGAGCTGTTTTTT

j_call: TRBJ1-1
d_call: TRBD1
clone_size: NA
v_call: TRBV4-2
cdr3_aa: CASSMGQTNTEAFF
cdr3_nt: TGTGCCAGCAGCATGGGACAGACGAACACTGAAGCTTTCTTT

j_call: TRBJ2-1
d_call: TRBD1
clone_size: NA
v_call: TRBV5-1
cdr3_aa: CASSTGLQGYNEQFF
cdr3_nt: TGCGCCAGCTCGACAGGGCTACAGGGCTACAATGAGCAGTTCTTC

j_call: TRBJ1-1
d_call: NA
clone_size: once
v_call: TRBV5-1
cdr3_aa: CASSLSLSTGVGTEAFF
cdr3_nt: TGCGCCAGCAGCTTGTCTCTTAGTACGGGGGTTGGGACTGAAGCTTTCTTT

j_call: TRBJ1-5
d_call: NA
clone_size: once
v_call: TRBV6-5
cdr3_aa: CASMEGLGQPQHF
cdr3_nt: TGTGCCAGCATGGAGGGGTTGGGGCAGCCCCAGCATTTT

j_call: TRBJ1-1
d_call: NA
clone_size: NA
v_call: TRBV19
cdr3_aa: CASSLRPGTQNTEAFF
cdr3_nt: TGTGCCAGTAGTCTTCGTCCCGGGACACAGAACACTGAAGCTTTCTTT

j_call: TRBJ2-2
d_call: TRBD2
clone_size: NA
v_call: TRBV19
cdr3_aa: CASKGSAGGGTGELFF
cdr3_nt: TGTGCCAGTAAAGGTTCCGCGGGGGGTGGCACCGGGGAGCTGTTTTTT

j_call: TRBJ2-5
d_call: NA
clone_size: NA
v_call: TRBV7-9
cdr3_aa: CASSYWTGRVGQETQYF
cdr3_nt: TGTGCCAGCAGCTACTGGACAGGGAGGGTTGGACAAGAGACCCAGTACTTC

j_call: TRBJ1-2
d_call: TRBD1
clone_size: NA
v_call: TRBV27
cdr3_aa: CASRPGQGAMGYTF
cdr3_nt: TGTGCCAGCAGGCCGGGACAGGGGGCTATGGGCTACACCTTC

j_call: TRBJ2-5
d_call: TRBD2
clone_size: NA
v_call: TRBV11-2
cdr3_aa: CASSLGSRGSETQYF
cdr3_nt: TGTGCCAGCAGCTTAGGTTCGCGGGGGAGCGAGACCCAGTACTTC

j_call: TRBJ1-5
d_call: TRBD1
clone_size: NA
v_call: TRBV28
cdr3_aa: CASRLQGMGQPQHF
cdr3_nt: TGTGCCAGCAGACTACAGGGGATGGGCCAGCCCCAGCATTTT

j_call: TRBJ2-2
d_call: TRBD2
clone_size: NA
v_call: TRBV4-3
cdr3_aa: CASSARLAGVTGELFF
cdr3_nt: TGCGCCAGCAGCGCGAGACTAGCGGGAGTCACCGGGGAGCTGTTTTTT

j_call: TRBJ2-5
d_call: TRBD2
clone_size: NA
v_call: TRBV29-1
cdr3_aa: CSVTALLLAGVGETQYF
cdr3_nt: TGCAGCGTCACCGCCCTCTTATTAGCGGGAGTCGGAGAGACCCAGTACTTC

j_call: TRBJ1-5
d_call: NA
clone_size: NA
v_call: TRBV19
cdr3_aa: CASGTFLGQPQHF
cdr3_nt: TGTGCCAGCGGGACATTTTTAGGTCAGCCCCAGCATTTT

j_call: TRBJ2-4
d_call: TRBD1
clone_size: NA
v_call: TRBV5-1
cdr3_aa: CASSRNTPGQGDNIQYF
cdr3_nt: TGCGCCAGCAGCCGAAATACCCCCGGACAGGGGGACAACATTCAGTACTTC

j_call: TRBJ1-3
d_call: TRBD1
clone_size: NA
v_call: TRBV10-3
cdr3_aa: CAISATGGNSGNTIYF
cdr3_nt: TGTGCCATCAGTGCAACAGGGGGCAATTCTGGAAACACCATATATTTT

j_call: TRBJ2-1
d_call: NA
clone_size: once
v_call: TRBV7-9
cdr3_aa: CASSLGGPFNVDEQFF
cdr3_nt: TGTGCCAGCAGCTTAGGGGGGCCGTTCAATGTCGATGAGCAGTTCTTC

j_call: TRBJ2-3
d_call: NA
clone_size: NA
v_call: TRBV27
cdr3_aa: CASSSTQADTQYF
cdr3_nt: TGTGCCAGCAGTTCCACTCAGGCAGATACGCAGTATTTT

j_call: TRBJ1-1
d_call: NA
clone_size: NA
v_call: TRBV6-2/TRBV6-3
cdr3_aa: CASSYTRFGGRNTEAFF
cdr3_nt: TGTGCCAGCAGTTACACGCGTTTCGGGGGGAGGAACACTGAAGCTTTCTTT

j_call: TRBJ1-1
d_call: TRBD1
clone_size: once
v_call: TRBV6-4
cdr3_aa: CASSPGQGNTEAFF
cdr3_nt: TGTGCCAGCAGTCCGGGACAGGGAAACACTGAAGCTTTCTTT

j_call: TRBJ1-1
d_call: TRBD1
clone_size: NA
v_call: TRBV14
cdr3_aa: CASSQGDRGKAFF
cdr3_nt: TGTGCCAGCAGCCAAGGAGACAGGGGGAAAGCTTTCTTT

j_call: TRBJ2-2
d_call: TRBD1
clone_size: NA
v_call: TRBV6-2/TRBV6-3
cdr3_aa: CASSYWTGQANTGELFF
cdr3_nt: TGTGCCAGCAGTTACTGGACAGGGCAAGCGAACACCGGGGAGCTGTTTTTT

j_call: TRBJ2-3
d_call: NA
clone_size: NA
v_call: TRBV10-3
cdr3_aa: CAISESFGDSFTDTQYF
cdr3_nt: TGTGCCATCAGTGAGTCCTTTGGGGACTCCTTCACAGATACGCAGTATTTT

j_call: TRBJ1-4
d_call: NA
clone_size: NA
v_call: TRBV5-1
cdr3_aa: CASRQDATNEKLFF
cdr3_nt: TGCGCCAGCAGACAGGACGCAACTAATGAAAAACTGTTTTTT

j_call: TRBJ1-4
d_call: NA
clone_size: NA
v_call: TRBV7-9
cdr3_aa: CASSTAGVEKLFF
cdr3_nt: TGTGCCAGCAGCACCGCCGGGGTCGAAAAACTGTTTTTT

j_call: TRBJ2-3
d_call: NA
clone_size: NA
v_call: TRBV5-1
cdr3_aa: CASSLYPDTQYF
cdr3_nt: TGCGCCAGCAGCTTGTATCCAGATACGCAGTATTTT

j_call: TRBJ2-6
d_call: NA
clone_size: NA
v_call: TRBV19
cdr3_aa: CASRRDSYGTGANVLTF
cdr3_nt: TGTGCCAGTAGGCGGGACAGCTATGGAACTGGGGCCAACGTCCTGACTTTC

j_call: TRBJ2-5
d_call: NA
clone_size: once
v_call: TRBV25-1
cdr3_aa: CASSVPAGSWETQYF
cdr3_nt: TGTGCCAGCAGTGTCCCAGCAGGGTCCTGGGAGACCCAGTACTTC

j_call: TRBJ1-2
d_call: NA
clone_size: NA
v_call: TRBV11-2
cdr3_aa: CASSLMQATYGYTF
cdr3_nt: TGTGCCAGCAGCTTAATGCAGGCCACCTATGGCTACACCTTC

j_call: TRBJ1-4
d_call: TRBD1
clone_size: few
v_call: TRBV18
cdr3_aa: CASSPAGQPNEKLFF
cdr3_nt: TGTGCCAGCTCACCAGCGGGACAGCCTAATGAAAAACTGTTTTTT

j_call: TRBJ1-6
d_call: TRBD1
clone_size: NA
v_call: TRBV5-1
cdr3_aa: CASSLGQGANSPLHF
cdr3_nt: TGCGCCAGCAGCTTGGGACAGGGGGCGAATTCACCCCTCCACTTT

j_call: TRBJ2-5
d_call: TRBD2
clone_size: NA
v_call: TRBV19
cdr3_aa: CASSIDGRRETQYF
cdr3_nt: TGTGCCAGTAGTATAGACGGGAGGCGGGAGACCCAGTACTTC